This T cell receptor beta chain was observed in a study of blood T cell repertoires in COVID-19. V dropped 3 bases and J dropped 4; count of bases not matched to a gene: 14. Germline CDR1 is SGHAT and CDR2 is FQNNGV. The CDR3 consists of 19 residues. Adults between roughly 18 and 95 years of age took part from 24 US areas. Cohort allocation depended upon clinical history that participants reported. Before being deemed recovered, Cohort 3 donors had two negative PCRs, clearance, or symptom resolution. Original handling: Amplification of reference gene primers was used by the study to estimate nucleated cell counts. TCRdb's table, derived via immunoSEQ multiplex PCR, lists solely in-frame clones and lacks some. V, J and clone size were drawn from that table, and D and trimming were deduced from the DNA. The sample records approximately 230,000 clones, 86% being singletons.

The sequenced sample consisted of PBMCs or T cells enriched from blood (not recorded which). The V gene is TRBV11-2, the J gene TRBJ2-3; 12 bases align to TRBD2. This receptor was obtained from a middle-aged man who had recovered from COVID-19. As DNA, the CDR3 is TGTGCCAGCAGCTTGAGGGGGCTAGCGGGAGGGCTGAGGTCAGATACGCAGTATTTT. Its protein is CASSLRGLAGGLRSDTQYF.